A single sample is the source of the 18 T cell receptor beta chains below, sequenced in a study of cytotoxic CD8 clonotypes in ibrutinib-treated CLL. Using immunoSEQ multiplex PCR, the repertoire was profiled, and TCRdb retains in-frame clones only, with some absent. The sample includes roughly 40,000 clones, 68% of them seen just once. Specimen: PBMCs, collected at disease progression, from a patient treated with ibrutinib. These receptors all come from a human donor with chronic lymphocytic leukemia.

The chain's CDR3 is CATSRASRDREWQFF. As DNA, the CDR3 is TGTGCCACCAGCAGAGCCTCCAGGGACAGGGAATGGCAGTTCTTC. The rearrangement joins TRBV15 to TRBJ2-1, with TRBD1 identical over 9 bases. CDR1 and CDR2 from the germline V gene are LNHNV and YYDKDF (reference sequence). Losses at the gene ends were 1 base for V and 12 bases for J; bases not matched to a gene: 10. The CDR3 extends over 15 amino acids.

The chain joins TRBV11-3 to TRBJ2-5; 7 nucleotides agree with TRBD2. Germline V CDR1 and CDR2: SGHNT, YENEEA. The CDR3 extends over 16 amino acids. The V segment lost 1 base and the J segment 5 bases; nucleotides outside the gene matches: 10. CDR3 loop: CASSLGEGPGGETQYF. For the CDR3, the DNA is TGTGCCAGCAGCTTAGGGGAGGGACCCGGCGGGGAGACCCAGTACTTC. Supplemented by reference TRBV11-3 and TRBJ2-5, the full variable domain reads EAGVVQSPRYKIIEKKQPVAFWCNPISGHNTLYWYLQNLGQGPELLIRYENEEAVDDSQLPKDRFSAERLKGVDSTLKIQPAELGDSAVYLCASSLGEGPGGETQYFGPGTRLLVL.

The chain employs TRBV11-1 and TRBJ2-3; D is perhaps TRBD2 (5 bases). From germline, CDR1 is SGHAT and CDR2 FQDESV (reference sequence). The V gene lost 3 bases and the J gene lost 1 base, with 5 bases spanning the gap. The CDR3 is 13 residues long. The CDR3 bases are TGTGCCAGCAGCTTGCGGGGCACAGATACGCAGTATTTT. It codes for CASSLRGTDTQYF.

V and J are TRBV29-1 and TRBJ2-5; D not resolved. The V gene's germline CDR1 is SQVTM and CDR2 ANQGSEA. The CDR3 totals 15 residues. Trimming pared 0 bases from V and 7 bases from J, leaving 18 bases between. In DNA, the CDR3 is TGCAGCGTTGAAGACTTTGTATTATCGGATCTGACCCAGTACTTC. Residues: CSVEDFVLSDLTQYF.

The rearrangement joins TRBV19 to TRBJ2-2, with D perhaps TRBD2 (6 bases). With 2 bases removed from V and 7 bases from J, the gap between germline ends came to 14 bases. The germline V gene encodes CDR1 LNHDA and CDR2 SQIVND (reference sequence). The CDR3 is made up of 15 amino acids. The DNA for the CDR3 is TGTGCCAGTAGTATAACAGGAGGGGCCGTCGGGGAGCTGTTTTTT. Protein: CASSITGGAVGELFF.

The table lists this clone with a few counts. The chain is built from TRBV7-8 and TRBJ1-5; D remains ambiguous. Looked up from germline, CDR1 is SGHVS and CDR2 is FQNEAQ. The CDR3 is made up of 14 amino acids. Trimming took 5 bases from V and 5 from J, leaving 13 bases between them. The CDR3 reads CASSPLQRYQPQHF. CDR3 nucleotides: TGTGCCAGCAGCCCCCTACAGCGCTATCAGCCCCAGCATTTT.

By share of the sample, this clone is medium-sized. For the CDR3, the DNA is TGTGCCAGTAGCCCTACACAGAATTCACCCCTCCACTTT. The encoded protein is CASSPTQNSPLHF. The V gene is TRBV19, the J gene TRBJ1-6; the D is unclear. Trimming left V 6 bases short and J 7 bases short, with 10 bases between. The CDR3 runs to 13 residues. The germline V gene encodes CDR1 LNHDA and CDR2 SQIVND (reference sequence).

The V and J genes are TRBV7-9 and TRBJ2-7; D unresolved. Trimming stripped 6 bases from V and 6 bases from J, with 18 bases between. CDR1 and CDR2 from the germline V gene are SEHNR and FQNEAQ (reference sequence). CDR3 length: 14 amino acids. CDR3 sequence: CASRLTGPNSEQYF. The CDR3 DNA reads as TGTGCCAGCAGGTTAACCGGGCCGAACTCCGAGCAGTACTTC.

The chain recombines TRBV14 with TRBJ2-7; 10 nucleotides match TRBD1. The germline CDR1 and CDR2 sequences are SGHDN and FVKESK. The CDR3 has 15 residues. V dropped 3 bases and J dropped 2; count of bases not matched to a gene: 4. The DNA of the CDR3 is TGTGCCAGCAGCCATAGGGACAGGGGTGCCTACGAGCAGTACTTC. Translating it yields CASSHRDRGAYEQYF. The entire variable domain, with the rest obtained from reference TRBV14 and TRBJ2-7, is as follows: EAGVTQFPSHSVIEKGQTVTLRCDPISGHDNLYWYRRVMGKEIKFLLHFVKESKQDESGMPNNRFLAERTGGTYSTLKVQPAELEDSGVYFCASSHRDRGAYEQYFGPGTRLTVT.

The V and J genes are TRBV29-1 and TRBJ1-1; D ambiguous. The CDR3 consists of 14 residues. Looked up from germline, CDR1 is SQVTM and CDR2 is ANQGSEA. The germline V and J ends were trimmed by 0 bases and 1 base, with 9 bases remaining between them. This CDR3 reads CSVEDWVGNTEAFF. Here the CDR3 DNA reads TGCAGCGTTGAAGATTGGGTCGGGAACACTGAAGCTTTCTTT.

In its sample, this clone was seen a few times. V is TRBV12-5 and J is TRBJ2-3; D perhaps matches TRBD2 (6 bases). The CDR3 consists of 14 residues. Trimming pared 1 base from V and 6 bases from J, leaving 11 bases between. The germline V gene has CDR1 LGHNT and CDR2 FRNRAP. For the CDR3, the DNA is TGTGCTAGTGGTTTGGGACGACTAGGGGATACGCAGTATTTT. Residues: CASGLGRLGDTQYF.

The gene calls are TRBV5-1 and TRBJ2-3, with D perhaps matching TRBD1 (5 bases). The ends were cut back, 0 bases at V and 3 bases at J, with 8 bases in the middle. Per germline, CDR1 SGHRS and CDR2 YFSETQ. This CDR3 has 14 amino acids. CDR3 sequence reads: CASSLVRGTDTQYF. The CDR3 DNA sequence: TGCGCCAGCAGCTTGGTAAGGGGTACAGATACGCAGTATTTT.

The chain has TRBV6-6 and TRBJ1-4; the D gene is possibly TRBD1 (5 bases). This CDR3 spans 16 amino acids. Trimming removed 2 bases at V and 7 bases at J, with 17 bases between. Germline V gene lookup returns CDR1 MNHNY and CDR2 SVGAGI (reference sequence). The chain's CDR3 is CASSYSWGDVSEKLFF. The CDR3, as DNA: TGTGCCAGCAGTTACAGTTGGGGGGACGTATCTGAAAAACTGTTTTTT.

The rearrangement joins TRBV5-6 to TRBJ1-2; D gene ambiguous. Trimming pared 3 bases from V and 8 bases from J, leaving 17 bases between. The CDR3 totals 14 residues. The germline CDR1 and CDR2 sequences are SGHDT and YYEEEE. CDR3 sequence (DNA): TGTGCCAGCAGCTCCTATAATCTTTGGTCCGGCTACACCTTC. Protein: CASSSYNLWSGYTF.

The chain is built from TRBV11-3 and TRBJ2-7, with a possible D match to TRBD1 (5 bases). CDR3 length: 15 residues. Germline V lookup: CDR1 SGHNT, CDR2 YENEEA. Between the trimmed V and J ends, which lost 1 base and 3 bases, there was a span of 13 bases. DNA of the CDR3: TGTGCCAGCAGCTTAGTCCCCGACAGAGACTACGAGCAGTACTTC. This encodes CASSLVPDRDYEQYF.

CDR3 residues: CASSLVVGDGKTQYF. The CDR3 coding sequence is TGTGCCAGCAGCTTAGTCGTAGGGGATGGCAAGACCCAGTACTTC. The chain employs TRBV7-9 and TRBJ2-5; a possible D gene is TRBD1 (5 bases). Trimming cost V 1 base and J 6 bases, with 15 bases left between them. CDR1 and CDR2 from the germline V gene are SEHNR and FQNEAQ (reference sequence). The CDR3 has 15 residues.

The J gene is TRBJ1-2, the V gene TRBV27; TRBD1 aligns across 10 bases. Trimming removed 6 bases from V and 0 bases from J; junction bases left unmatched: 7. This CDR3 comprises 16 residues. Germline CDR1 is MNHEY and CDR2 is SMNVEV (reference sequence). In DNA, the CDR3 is TGTGCCAGCAGCCCTGACAGGGGGCCTTCTAACTATGGCTACACCTTC. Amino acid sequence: CASSPDRGPSNYGYTF.

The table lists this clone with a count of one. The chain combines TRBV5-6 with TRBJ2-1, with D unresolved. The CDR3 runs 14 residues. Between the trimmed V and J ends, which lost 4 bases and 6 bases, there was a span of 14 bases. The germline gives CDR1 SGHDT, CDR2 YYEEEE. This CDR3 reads CASSPLWAGNEQFF. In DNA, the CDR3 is TGTGCCAGCAGCCCCCTTTGGGCCGGCAATGAGCAGTTCTTC.